This T cell receptor (beta chain) was recorded in a study of T cells after yellow fever vaccination. The study's findings and limits: Clonotypes found in both CD4 and CD8 compartments made up a small share. Weaker, the secondary response peaked sooner, at day 5 versus 15.

V lost 5 bases and J lost 4, with 8 bases in between. The CDR3 spans 12 residues. Germline CDR1 and CDR2: PRHDT and FYEKMQ (reference sequence). This clonotype was picked up a small number of times. As yet, its antigen is unknown. TCRdb redid the calling of the 5' RACE reads with MiXCR, one entry per CDR3 protein. The data show 550,000 to 750,000 distinct CDR3 sequences, approximately 12% seen once. Sample: PBMCs, taken on the day of the yellow fever booster vaccination. This chain links TRBV13 with TRBJ2-5; no clear D. This clonotype was obtained from a man younger than 40 who received the YFV17D yellow fever vaccine. The DNA of the CDR3 is TGTGCCAGCAGCGCTGGGTTAGAGACCCAGTACTTC. Protein: CASSAGLETQYF. Filled out from reference TRBV13 and TRBJ2-5, the complete variable domain reads AAGVIQSPRHLIKEKRETATLKCYPIPRHDTVYWYQQGPGQDPQFLISFYEKMQSDKGSIPDRFSAQQFSDYHSELNMSSLELGDSALYFCASSAGLETQYFGPGTRLLVL.